The sequence of this T cell receptor beta chain was determined in a study of T cell changes during pregnancy in multiple sclerosis. V was cut by 1 base and J by 3 bases, with 16 bases left in between. This CDR3 spans 17 amino acids. The V gene's germline CDR1 is LGHNA and CDR2 YSLEER. Assay: immunoSEQ multiplex PCR; the TCRdb copy retains only in-frame clones and omits some. The data contain some 60,000 clones, around 93% of them singletons. The chain carries TRBV4-3 and TRBJ1-5; D gene uncertain. The source is a female donor with multiple sclerosis, enrolled in a pregnancy study. The source was CD4+ T cells from peripheral blood mononuclear cells, collected before pregnancy. CDR3 nucleotide sequence: TGCGCCAGCAGCCAAGGATATGAGAACAGAGCCAATCAGCCCCAGCATTTT. Translated, it gives CASSQGYENRANQPQHF.